This paragraph reports one T cell receptor (beta chain). This entry is derived from a study of shared clonotypes between healthy human individuals. Researchers divided each subset's genomic DNA evenly across several immunoSEQ plates. TCRdb keeps only in-frame clones here, not all; method: immunoSEQ multiplex PCR. The sample yields about 520,000 clones, approximately 94% seen once. This CDR3 is 12 amino acids long. The germline CDR1 and CDR2 sequences are KGHSH and LQKENI. Trimming left V 3 bases short and J 3 bases short, with 5 bases between. The sequencing sample was made of naive CD4+ T cells sorted from blood. Subset meaning: CD45RA+ positively selected. This receptor was taken from a woman aged 25-40 years in good health. The V call is TRBV18, the J call TRBJ2-5; D remains unclear. CDR3 in amino acids: CASSPMEETQYF. CDR3 in DNA: TGTGCCAGCTCACCGATGGAAGAGACCCAGTACTTC.